The 17 T cell receptor beta chains below all came from one sample that was sequenced in a study of post-analysis software for immune sequencing data. Libraries were made from TCR beta cDNA, and they carried unique molecular identifiers. TCRdb called the PCR reads again in MiXCR, with one record for every CDR3 protein. The table has around 500,000 distinct CDR3 sequences, 34% seen once. Their antigen targets remain unknown. Study-level findings and limits: There were about five TRBV segments more frequent in patients than controls, and TRBV5-6, TRBV5-1 and TRBV20-1 were among them.

Sequenced input: blood. Receptor source: a girl between 2 and 17 years old with multiple sclerosis.

The genes are TRBV9 and TRBJ2-3; D is ambiguous. Germline V lookup: CDR1 SGDLS, CDR2 YYNGEE. The CDR3 covers 14 residues. The V end lost 2 bases, the J end lost 2 bases, and 9 bases lay between the germline ends. CDR3 region: CASSVSRITDTQYF. CDR3 coding DNA: TGTGCCAGCAGCGTGTCCAGAATCACAGATACGCAGTATTTT.

V is TRBV3-1 and J is TRBJ1-2; D ambiguous. From germline, CDR1 is LGHDT and CDR2 YNNKEL (reference sequence). The CDR3 sequence is 14 residues long. Trimming cost V 4 bases and J 2 bases, with 11 bases left between them. The CDR3 nucleotides read TGTGCCAGCAGCCCCCAACATGCAAACTATGGCTACACCTTC. Protein: CASSPQHANYGYTF.

The chain combines TRBV7-2 with TRBJ2-7; the match to TRBD2 covers 7 bases. This CDR3 region has 16 residues. J lost 0 bases, V lost 5 bases, and 10 bases had no gene match. The germline V gene encodes CDR1 SGHTA and CDR2 FQGNSA. CDR3 in DNA: TGTGCCAGCAGCCCCGTAGGCGGCGGGGGCTCCTACGAGCAGTACTTC. Translating it yields CASSPVGGGGSYEQYF.

V and J are TRBV20-1 and TRBJ1-5; the D is unclear. V was trimmed by 6 bases and J by 0 bases, leaving 18 bases between them. This CDR3 contains 16 residues. Germline CDR1 reads DFQATT; CDR2 reads SNEGSKA (reference sequence). The CDR3 coding sequence is TGCAGTGCCCGGGCCGACGGGCAGCTTAGCAATCAGCCCCAGCATTTT. Translating gives CSARADGQLSNQPQHF.

This chain joins TRBV6-5 and TRBJ2-3, with 7 bases aligning to TRBD2. The trim removed 6 bases at V and 3 bases at J, leaving 9 bases unmatched. The CDR3 contains 15 residues. Per the germline V gene, CDR1 is MNHEY and CDR2 is SVGAGI. The DNA for the CDR3 is TGTGCCAGCAGGGACTTAGCGGGCCGGACAGATACGCAGTATTTT. Protein: CASRDLAGRTDTQYF.

This clonotype has a single count. The chain carries TRBV20-1 and TRBJ2-5, with D possibly matching TRBD2 (7 bases). This CDR3 region has 17 residues. Trimming removed 3 bases at V and 1 base at J, with 21 bases between. Germline values: CDR1 DFQATT, CDR2 SNEGSKA (reference sequence). CDR3 in amino acids: CSASRGAEVGGQETQYF. CDR3 nucleotide sequence: TGCAGTGCTAGCCGGGGGGCCGAAGTAGGGGGCCAAGAGACCCAGTACTTC.

The J gene is TRBJ2-1, the V gene TRBV28; TRBD2 aligns across 8 bases. This CDR3 is 17 amino acids long. Germline loops: CDR1 MDHEN, CDR2 SYDVKM. Germline trimming cut 5 bases from V and 2 bases from J; bases unmatched to any gene: 11. CDR3 residues: CASSLMGGGPTYNEQFF. Here the CDR3 DNA reads TGTGCCAGCAGTCTTATGGGCGGGGGGCCTACCTACAATGAGCAGTTCTTC. Drawing the rest from reference TRBV28 and TRBJ2-1, the complete variable domain is DVKVTQSSRYLVKRTGEKVFLECVQDMDHENMFWYRQDPGLGLRLIYFSYDVKMKEKGDIPEGYSVSREKKERFSLILESASTNQTSMYLCASSLMGGGPTYNEQFFGPGTRLTVL.

The chain is built from TRBV6-6 and TRBJ1-2; 9 nucleotides match TRBD1. The trim removed 0 bases at V and 4 bases at J, leaving 6 bases unmatched. From germline, CDR1 is MNHNY and CDR2 SVGAGI (reference sequence). The CDR3 is 16 residues long. The CDR3 DNA follows: TGTGCCAGCAGTTACTCGGGGACAGGGTTAGGCTATGGCTACACCTTC. Translated: CASSYSGTGLGYGYTF.

This clonotype was seen a few times. The chain is built from TRBV6-6 and TRBJ1-2; 8 nucleotides match TRBD1. Trimming cost V 4 bases and J 3 bases; bases outside gene matches: 7. Per germline, CDR1 MNHNY and CDR2 SVGAGI (reference sequence). This CDR3 is built from 15 residues. This CDR3 is CASSLGQGLDYGYTF. The CDR3 DNA reads TGTGCCAGCAGTTTAGGACAGGGTCTCGACTATGGCTACACCTTC.

The V and J genes are TRBV29-1 and TRBJ2-1; 7 nucleotides line up with TRBD2. The CDR3 covers 15 residues. Per germline, CDR1 SQVTM and CDR2 ANQGSEA. V shed 5 bases and J 1 base; nucleotides not matched to a gene: 8. The CDR3: CSVNGMGGSYNEQFF. The CDR3 DNA reads as TGCAGCGTTAACGGAATGGGGGGGTCCTACAATGAGCAGTTCTTC.

In this sample, this clonotype turned up a few times. The CDR3 coding sequence is TGTGCCAGCAGCTTCATCGCACGGGGGGAGACCCAGTACTTC. This sequence encodes CASSFIARGETQYF. The chain couples TRBV7-2 to TRBJ2-5, with a tentative D call TRBD2 (6 bases). Germline V gene data show CDR1 as SGHTA and CDR2 as FQGNSA. There are 14 residues in the CDR3. Trimming took 3 bases from V and 5 from J, leaving 13 bases between them.

Here the CDR3 reads CASSLELGGYTF. DNA for the CDR3: TGCGCCAGCAGCCTGGAGTTGGGAGGCTACACCTTC. The gene calls are TRBV5-1 and TRBJ1-2; no clear D. Germline V gene sequence: CDR1 SGHRS, CDR2 YFSETQ. CDR3 length equals 12 residues. Trimming cost V 4 bases and J 8 bases, with 12 bases left between them.

The DNA of the CDR3 is TGTGCCAGCTCACCACGGGGGCATGAGGTGCGGGGCTACACCTTC. It encodes CASSPRGHEVRGYTF. This chain links TRBV18 with TRBJ1-2, with D possibly matching TRBD1 (6 bases). This CDR3 has 15 amino acids. The ends were cut back, 1 base at V and 8 bases at J, with 17 bases in the middle. The germline V gene has CDR1 KGHSH and CDR2 LQKENI.

The J gene is TRBJ2-4, the V gene TRBV7-9; 7 nucleotides align to TRBD2. Near its end, the DNA agrees better with TRBJ2-5, so the J call may be wrong. This CDR3 contains 13 residues. Germline loops: CDR1 SEHNR, CDR2 FQNEAQ (reference sequence). CDR3: CASSLYGEGTQYF. The CDR3, as DNA: TGTGCCAGCAGCTTATACGGGGAGGGGACCCAGTACTTC.

The rearrangement uses TRBV20-1 and TRBJ2-5; D gene ambiguous. Germline values: CDR1 DFQATT, CDR2 SNEGSKA (reference sequence). V lost 4 bases to trimming and J lost 5 bases, with 17 bases between them. The CDR3 is 14 amino acids. CDR3 sequence reads: CSATDPDSRETQYF. CDR3 nucleotides: TGCAGTGCTACCGATCCCGACTCACGCGAGACCCAGTACTTC.

This clonotype occurred a few times. The CDR3 sequence is CSARDIVRGYNEQFF. The CDR3 coding sequence is TGCAGTGCTAGAGATATAGTGAGGGGCTACAATGAGCAGTTCTTC. V usage is TRBV20-1 and J usage is TRBJ2-1, with D tentatively TRBD1 or TRBD2 (5 bases each). Germline loops: CDR1 DFQATT, CDR2 SNEGSKA (reference sequence). The CDR3 spans 15 residues. The V end lost 0 bases, the J end lost 3 bases, and 12 bases lay between the germline ends.

The table lists this clonotype with a few counts. The chain has TRBV5-1 and TRBJ2-1; 8 nucleotides agree with TRBD1. The CDR3 runs to 15 residues. V gave up 3 bases and J gave up 8 bases; unmatched junction bases: 10. Germline CDR1 and CDR2: SGHRS and YFSETQ. CDR3 amino acids: CASSWRAGGEDEQFF. The DNA of the CDR3 is TGCGCCAGCAGCTGGCGGGCAGGGGGCGAGGATGAGCAGTTCTTC. Full variable domain (outside the CDR3, taken from reference TRBV5-1 and TRBJ2-1): KAGVTQTPRYLIKTRGQQVTLSCSPISGHRSVSWYQQTPGQGLQFLFEYFSETQRNKGNFPGRFSGRQFSNSRSEMNVSTLELGDSALYLCASSWRAGGEDEQFFGPGTRLTVL.